In its sample, the clone carrying this T cell receptor beta chain was seen once. TCRdb independently ran MiXCR on the 5' RACE reads; one entry per CDR3 protein. The sample carries hundreds of thousands of distinct CDR3 sequences, 20% to 30% recorded once. The data are from a study of identical twins. Trimming stripped 4 bases from V and 4 bases from J, with 18 bases between. Per germline, CDR1 SQVTM and CDR2 ANQGSEA. The CDR3 totals 15 residues. The data were also submitted as part of a second study, on T cells expressing NK-cell markers.

Sequenced sample: CD4+ T cells sorted from blood. The chain employs TRBV29-1 and TRBJ2-3, with a tentative D call TRBD1 (6 bases). The source of this sequence is a woman aged 18 to 35 in good health. The CDR3 loop is CSVVVLGALADTQYF. CDR3 sequence (DNA): TGCAGCGTTGTGGTTTTGGGGGCGCTTGCAGATACGCAGTATTTT.